This T cell receptor beta chain was found in a study of vaccination effects on CD4 cells after COVID-19. The culture ran for 10 days before CD4+ T cells were isolated. Participants were given two doses of BNT162b2 or mRNA-1273 vaccine. Nucleocapsid antibodies were negative in the vaccine recipients, who had never had SARS-CoV-2 infection. The assay was immunoSEQ multiplex PCR, and TCRdb's table has in-frame clones only and misses some. This sample has tens of thousands of clones, with around 70% found just once. Study-level points and caveats: Clones induced by infection and by vaccine showed marked clonal contraction late after vaccination.

CDR3 length equals 13 residues. The V gene's germline CDR1 is MNHNY and CDR2 SVGAGI (reference sequence). V was pared by 5 bases and J by 7 bases, with 3 bases of the junction left unmatched. Notes on this clone: Its antigen remains unknown.

The sequences come from CD4+ T cells from PBMCs cultured without peptide, collected after COVID-19 vaccination. This clonotype originated in a human donor who received a COVID-19 vaccine. The genes are TRBV6-6 and TRBJ2-1, with TRBD2 matching 9 bases. The CDR3 region is CASSRTSVNEQFF. The DNA for the CDR3 is TGTGCCAGCAGTAGGACTAGCGTGAATGAGCAGTTCTTC.